The sample holds a few counts of the clone carrying this T cell receptor (beta chain). The antigen is unknown. The data were obtained in a study of HIV-infected patients and healthy controls. Approximately 500 ng RNA was reverse transcribed with alpha and beta constant-region primers. Separate chain-specific third strand synthesis with multiplexing indices produced the alpha and beta libraries. TCRdb independently ran MiXCR on the 5' RACE reads; one entry per CDR3 protein. The table has 10,000 to 15,000 distinct CDR3 sequences, approximately 10% seen once; the top ten hold about 6%. Whole-study findings and limits: Untreated HIV+ repertoires had roughly threefold fewer distinct CDR3s and lower Shannon diversity than healthy controls. HIV+ repertoires were severely depleted of MAIT alpha-chain CDR3s, unlike healthy controls.

J was trimmed by 0 bases and V by 4 bases; bases with no gene match: 8. The germline V gene encodes CDR1 MGHRA and CDR2 YSYEKL. This CDR3 is built from 18 residues. The repertoire came from unfractionated whole blood and reflected all unsorted peripheral T cells. RNA came from around 2.3 ml of peripheral blood. The V and J genes are TRBV4-1 and TRBJ2-4; 11 bases align to TRBD2. Input material: blood. The clonotype was recovered from an adult in good health. The CDR3 sequence is CASSPGLAGRLAKNIQYF. Here the CDR3 DNA reads TGCGCCAGCAGCCCAGGACTAGCGGGTCGCCTAGCCAAAAACATTCAGTACTTC.